The entry below gives a single TCR beta chain sequence along with its context. The antigen is unknown. This sample is drawn from a study of T cell responses to AZD1222 COVID-19 vaccine. From germline, CDR1 is SGHTA and CDR2 FQGNSA. With 8 bases removed from V and 7 bases from J, the gap between germline ends came to 11 bases. The CDR3 loop spans 11 amino acids. Clones were read by immunoSEQ multiplex PCR, and TCRdb kept only the in-frame ones, dropping some. Among around 160,000 clones listed, more than 75% were seen once. General study points: There were repertoire samples only from the period after the peak T cell response. The donor cohort was predominantly white British with a female majority, and clonal diversity may have been underestimated. Spike-specific TCR breadth rose after two AZD1222 doses, and depth rose as well. Spike-spanning, vaccine-associated CD4 TCRs were dominant at 160-218 and 743-854.

This specimen consisted of peripheral blood, obtained on day 0 of AZD1222 vaccination. This clonotype was sampled from an adult in good health. J is TRBJ2-5 and V is TRBV7-2, with no clear D. The CDR3 spells CASVALRTQYF. CDR3 nucleotides: TGTGCCAGCGTGGCGCTTCGGACCCAGTACTTC.